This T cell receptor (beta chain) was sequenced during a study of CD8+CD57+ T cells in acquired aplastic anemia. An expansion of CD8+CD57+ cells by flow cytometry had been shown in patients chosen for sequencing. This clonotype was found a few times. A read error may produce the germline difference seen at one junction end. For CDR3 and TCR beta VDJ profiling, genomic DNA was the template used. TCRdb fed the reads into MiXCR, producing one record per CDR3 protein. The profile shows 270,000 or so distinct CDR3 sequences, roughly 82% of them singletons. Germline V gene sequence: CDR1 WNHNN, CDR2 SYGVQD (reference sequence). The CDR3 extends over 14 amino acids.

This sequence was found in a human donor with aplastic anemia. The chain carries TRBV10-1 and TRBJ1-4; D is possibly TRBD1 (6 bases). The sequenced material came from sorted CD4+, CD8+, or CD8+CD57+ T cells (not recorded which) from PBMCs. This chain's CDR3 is CASSERVCGGGATF. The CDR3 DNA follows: TGCGCCAGCAGTGAGAGGGTCTGCGGGGGCGGGGCAACTTTT.